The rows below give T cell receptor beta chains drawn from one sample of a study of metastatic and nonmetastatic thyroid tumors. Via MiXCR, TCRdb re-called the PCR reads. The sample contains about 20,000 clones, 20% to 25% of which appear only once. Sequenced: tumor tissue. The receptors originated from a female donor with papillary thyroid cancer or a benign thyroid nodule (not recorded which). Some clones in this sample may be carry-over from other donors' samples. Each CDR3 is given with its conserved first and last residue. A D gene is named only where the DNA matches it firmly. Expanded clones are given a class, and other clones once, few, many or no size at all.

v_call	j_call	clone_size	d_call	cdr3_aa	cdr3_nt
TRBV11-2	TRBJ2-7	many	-	CASSLDGSGEQYF	TGTGCCAGCAGCTTAGATGGATCTGGCGAGCAGTACTTC
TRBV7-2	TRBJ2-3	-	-	CASIRAGRRDTQYF	TGTGCCAGCATCAGGGCTGGAAGACGGGATACGCAGTATTTT
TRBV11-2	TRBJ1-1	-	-	CASSRLGTNSNTEAFF	TGTGCCAGCAGCCGGCTCGGTACAAACTCTAACACTGAAGCTTTCTTT
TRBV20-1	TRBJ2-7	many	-	CSARAYEQYF	TGCAGTGCTAGAGCCTACGAGCAGTACTTC
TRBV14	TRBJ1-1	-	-	CASSPSGPLTEAFF	TGTGCCAGCAGCCCATCCGGGCCTCTCACTGAAGCTTTCTTT
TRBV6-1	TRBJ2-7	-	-	CASTPGRSYEQYF	TGTGCCAGCACCCCTGGGAGGTCCTACGAGCAGTACTTC
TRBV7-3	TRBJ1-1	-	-	CASSPQGNTEAFF	TGTGCCAGCAGCCCCCAGGGTAACACTGAAGCTTTCTTT
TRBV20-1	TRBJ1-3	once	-	CSARDRQMGNTIYF	TGCAGTGCTAGAGATCGTCAGATGGGGAACACCATATATTTT
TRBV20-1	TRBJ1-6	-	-	CSATRQRENSPLHF	TGCAGTGCAACCCGACAGCGAGAAAATTCACCCCTCCACTTT
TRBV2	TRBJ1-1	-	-	CASRQTGNTEAFF	TGTGCCAGCAGGCAAACAGGAAACACTGAAGCTTTCTTT
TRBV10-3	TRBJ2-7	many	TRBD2	CAISEFDSGIFYEQYF	TGTGCCATCAGTGAGTTCGATAGCGGGATATTTTACGAGCAGTACTTC
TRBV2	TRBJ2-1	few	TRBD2	CASSGASGGLSEQFF	TGTGCCAGCAGTGGGGCATCGGGAGGACTAAGTGAGCAGTTCTTC
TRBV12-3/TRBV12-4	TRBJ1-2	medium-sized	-	CASSPTGTGYTF	TGTGCCAGCAGCCCTACAGGGACCGGCTACACCTTC
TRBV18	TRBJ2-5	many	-	CASSPREGGRTQYF	TGTGCCAGCTCACCCAGAGAGGGTGGCAGGACCCAGTACTTC